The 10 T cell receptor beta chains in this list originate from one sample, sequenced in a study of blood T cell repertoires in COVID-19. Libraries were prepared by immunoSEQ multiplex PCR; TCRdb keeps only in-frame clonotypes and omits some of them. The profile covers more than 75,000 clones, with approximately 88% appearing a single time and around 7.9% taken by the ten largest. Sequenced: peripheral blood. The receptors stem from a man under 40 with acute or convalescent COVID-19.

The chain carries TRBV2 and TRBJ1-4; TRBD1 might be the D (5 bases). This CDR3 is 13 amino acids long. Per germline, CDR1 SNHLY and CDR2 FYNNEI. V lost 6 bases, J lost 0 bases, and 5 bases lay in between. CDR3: CASSRATNEKLFF. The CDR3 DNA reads TGTGCCAGCAGCAGGGCAACTAATGAAAAACTGTTTTTT.

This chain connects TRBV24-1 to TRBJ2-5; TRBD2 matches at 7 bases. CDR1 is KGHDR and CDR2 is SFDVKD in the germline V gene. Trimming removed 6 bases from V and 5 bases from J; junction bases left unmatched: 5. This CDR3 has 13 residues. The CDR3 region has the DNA TGTGCCACCAGTCACCCCGGGGGGGAGACCCAGTACTTC. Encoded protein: CATSHPGGETQYF.

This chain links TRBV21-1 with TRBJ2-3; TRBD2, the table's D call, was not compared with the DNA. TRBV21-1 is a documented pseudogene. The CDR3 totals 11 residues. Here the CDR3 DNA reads TGTGCCAGCACTCCGGTTGATACGCAGTATTTT. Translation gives CASTPVDTQYF.

CDR3 nucleotide sequence: TGTGCCAGCAGCTTAGGTGGAGATCAGCCCCAGCATTTT. This gives the protein CASSLGGDQPQHF. This rearrangement joins TRBV7-2 to TRBJ1-5; no reliable D call. The germline V and J ends were trimmed by 1 base and 5 bases, with 6 bases remaining between them. This CDR3 comprises 13 residues. From germline, CDR1 is SGHTA and CDR2 FQGNSA.

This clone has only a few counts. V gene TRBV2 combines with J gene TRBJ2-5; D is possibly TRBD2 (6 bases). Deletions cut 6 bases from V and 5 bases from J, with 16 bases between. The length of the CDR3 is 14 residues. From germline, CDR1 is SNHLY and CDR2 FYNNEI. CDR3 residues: CASSPLGRRETQYF. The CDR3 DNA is TGTGCCAGCAGCCCTCTGGGGAGGCGGGAGACCCAGTACTTC. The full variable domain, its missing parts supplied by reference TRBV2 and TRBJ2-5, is EPEVTQTPSHQVTQMGQEVILRCVPISNHLYFYWYRQILGQKVEFLVSFYNNEISEKSEIFDDQFSVERPDGSNFTLKIRSTKLEDSAMYFCASSPLGRRETQYFGPGTRLLVL.

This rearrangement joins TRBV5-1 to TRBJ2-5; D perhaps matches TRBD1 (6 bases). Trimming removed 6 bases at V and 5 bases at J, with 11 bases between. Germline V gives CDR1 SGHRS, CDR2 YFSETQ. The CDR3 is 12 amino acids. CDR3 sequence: CASKQGRETQYF. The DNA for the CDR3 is TGCGCCAGCAAACAGGGTCGGGAGACCCAGTACTTC.

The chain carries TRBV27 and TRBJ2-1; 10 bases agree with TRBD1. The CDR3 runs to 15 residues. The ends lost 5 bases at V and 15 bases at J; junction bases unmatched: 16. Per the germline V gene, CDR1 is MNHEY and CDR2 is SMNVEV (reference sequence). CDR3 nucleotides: TGTGCCAGCAGTCCCTTCACACCCCCGGGACAGGGGTCGTTCTTC. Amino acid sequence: CASSPFTPPGQGSFF.

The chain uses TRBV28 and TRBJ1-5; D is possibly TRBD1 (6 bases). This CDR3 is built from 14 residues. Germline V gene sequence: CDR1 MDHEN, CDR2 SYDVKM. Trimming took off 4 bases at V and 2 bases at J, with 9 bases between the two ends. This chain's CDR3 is CASSYYRGNQPQHF. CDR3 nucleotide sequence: TGTGCCAGCAGTTACTACAGGGGCAATCAGCCCCAGCATTTT.

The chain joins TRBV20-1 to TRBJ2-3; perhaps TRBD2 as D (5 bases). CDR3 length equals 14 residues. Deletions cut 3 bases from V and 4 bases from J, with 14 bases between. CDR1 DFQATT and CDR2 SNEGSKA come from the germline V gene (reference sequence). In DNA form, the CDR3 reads TGCAGTGCTAGTGGGGTCGGGGTGCCAGATACGCAGTATTTT. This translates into CSASGVGVPDTQYF.

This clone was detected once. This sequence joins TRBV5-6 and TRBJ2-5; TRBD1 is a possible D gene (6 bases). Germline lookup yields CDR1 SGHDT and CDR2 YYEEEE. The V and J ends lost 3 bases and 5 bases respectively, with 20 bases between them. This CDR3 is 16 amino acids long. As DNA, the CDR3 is TGTGCCAGCAGCTCCCCGGCTAGGGGGATGGGGGAGACCCAGTACTTC. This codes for CASSSPARGMGETQYF. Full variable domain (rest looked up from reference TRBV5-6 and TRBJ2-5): DAGVTQSPTHLIKTRGQQVTLRCSPKSGHDTVSWYQQALGQGPQFIFQYYEEEERQRGNFPDRFSGHQFPNYSSELNVNALLLGDSALYLCASSSPARGMGETQYFGPGTRLLVL.